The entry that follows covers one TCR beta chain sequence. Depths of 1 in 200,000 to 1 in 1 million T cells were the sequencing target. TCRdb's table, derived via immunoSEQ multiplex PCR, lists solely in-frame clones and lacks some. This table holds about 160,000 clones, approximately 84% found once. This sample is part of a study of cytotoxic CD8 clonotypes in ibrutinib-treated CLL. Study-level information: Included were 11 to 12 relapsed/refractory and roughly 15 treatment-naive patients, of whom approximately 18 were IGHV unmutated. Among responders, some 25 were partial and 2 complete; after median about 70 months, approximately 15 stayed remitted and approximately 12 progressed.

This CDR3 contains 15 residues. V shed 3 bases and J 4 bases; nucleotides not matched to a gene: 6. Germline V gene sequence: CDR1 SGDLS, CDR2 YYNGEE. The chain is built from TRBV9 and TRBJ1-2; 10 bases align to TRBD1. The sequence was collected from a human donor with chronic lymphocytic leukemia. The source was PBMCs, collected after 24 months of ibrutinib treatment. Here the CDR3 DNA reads TGTGCCAGCAGCGAGGACAGGGGGGGTGTCTATGGCTACACCTTC. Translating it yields CASSEDRGGVYGYTF.